This T cell receptor (beta chain) was found in a study of T cell repertoires and HLA-DP antigens. After around 15 days, CD4+ cells were restimulated 24 h with the same allogeneic DPB1. HeLa stimulator cells carried retrovirally transduced HLA-DPA1/DPB1, HLA-DM, invariant chain and CD80. Average purity of the negatively selected CD4+ T cells was around 98%. Generated by immunoSEQ multiplex PCR, the TCRdb table keeps only in-frame clones and is missing some. This sample has nearly 2,500 clones, with about 76% found just once. Trimming left V 0 bases short and J 5 bases short, with 7 bases between. Germline CDR1 MNHNY, CDR2 SVGAGI (reference sequence). The CDR3 has 13 residues.

Material: CD137- CD4+ T cells from cultured PBMCs. The rearrangement links TRBV6-6 to TRBJ1-1, with D uncertain. The clonotype comes from a man aged 60 to 69 in good health and CMV-seronegative. The CDR3 nucleotides are TGTGCCAGCAGTTACTCGTTCGGGACTGAAGCTTTCTTT. It codes for CASSYSFGTEAFF.